These 23 T cell receptor beta chains were sequenced from one sample in a study of cytomegalovirus exposure and HLA in healthy donors. Primers for the PCR totalled 60 Vbeta and 13 Jbeta. TCRdb's table, derived via immunoSEQ multiplex PCR, lists solely in-frame clones and lacks some. Of under 110,000 clones listed, 65% to 80% are singletons. Specimen: PBMCs. These receptors were taken from a man in his sixties in good health and CMV-seronegative.

V is TRBV10-3 and J is TRBJ1-2; no clear D gene. Germline assignment: CDR1 ENHRY and CDR2 SYGVKD. The V and J ends lost 8 bases and 4 bases respectively, with 11 bases between them. The CDR3 totals 12 residues. CDR3: CAISGLGYGYTF. The DNA for the CDR3 is TGTGCCATCTCCGGCCTAGGCTATGGCTACACCTTC.

This clone showed up just a few times. The rearrangement uses TRBV5-1 and TRBJ2-6; 9 positions agree with TRBD1. V lost 2 bases to trimming and J lost 4 bases; unmatched junction nucleotides: 10. The CDR3 is 18 residues long. CDR1 and CDR2 from the germline V gene are SGHRS and YFSETQ. CDR3 bases: TGCGCCAGCAGCTTAACCGGGACAGGGTCATTCGGGGCCAACGTCCTGACTTTC. It encodes CASSLTGTGSFGANVLTF.

In its sample, this clone was seen a few times. The chain combines TRBV2 with TRBJ1-2; tentatively, D is TRBD1 (5 bases). CDR1 SNHLY and CDR2 FYNNEI come from the germline V gene. The CDR3 is 13 residues long. Trimming took off 3 bases at V and 3 bases at J, with 8 bases between the two ends. The chain's CDR3 is CASSEAGYYGYTF. CDR3 in DNA: TGTGCCAGCAGTGAGGCAGGGTACTATGGCTACACCTTC. Full variable domain (missing parts from reference TRBV2 and TRBJ1-2): EPEVTQTPSHQVTQMGQEVILRCVPISNHLYFYWYRQILGQKVEFLVSFYNNEISEKSEIFDDQFSVERPDGSNFTLKIRSTKLEDSAMYFCASSEAGYYGYTFGSGTRLTVV.

CDR3 residues: CASSKGQVMGYTF. The CDR3 coding sequence is TGTGCCAGCAGTAAGGGACAGGTAATGGGCTACACCTTC. This sequence joins TRBV6-1 and TRBJ1-2; 8 nucleotides line up with TRBD1. CDR1 and CDR2 from the germline V gene are MNHNS and SASEGT. With V trimmed by 5 bases and J by 8 bases, 7 bases remained unmatched. The CDR3 has 13 residues.

This chain uses TRBV28 with TRBJ2-5; 13 bases align to TRBD2. Trimming removed 6 bases from V and 5 bases from J; junction bases left unmatched: 12. Germline V gene sequence: CDR1 MDHEN, CDR2 SYDVKM. The CDR3 is made up of 17 amino acids. CDR3: CASRPMPGLAGYETQYF. CDR3 sequence (DNA): TGTGCCAGCAGACCAATGCCGGGACTAGCGGGGTATGAGACCCAGTACTTC.

This clone was found once. V usage is TRBV30 and J usage is TRBJ1-2, with 7 bases lining up with TRBD1. V dropped 6 bases and J dropped 0; count of bases not matched to a gene: 4. CDR1 and CDR2 (germline): GTSNPN, SVGIG (reference sequence). The CDR3 runs to 13 residues. CDR3 sequence reads: CACIDRANYGYTF. CDR3 sequence (DNA): TGTGCCTGCATTGACAGGGCTAACTATGGCTACACCTTC. Drawing the rest from reference TRBV30 and TRBJ1-2, the complete variable domain is SQTIHQWPATLVQPVGSPLSLECTVEGTSNPNLYWYRQAAGRGLQLLFYSVGIGQISSEVPQNLSASRPQDRQFILSSKKLLLSDSGFYLCACIDRANYGYTFGSGTRLTVV.

The chain carries TRBV5-6 and TRBJ2-2; 8 bases fit TRBD1. The CDR3 sequence is 15 residues long. Unmatched junction bases numbered 6, after V lost 1 base and J lost 7 bases. Germline V gene data show CDR1 as SGHDT and CDR2 as YYEEEE. As DNA, the CDR3 is TGTGCCAGCAGCTTGAGACGGACAGGGATCGGGGAGCTGTTTTTT. This sequence encodes CASSLRRTGIGELFF.

This chain connects TRBV5-4 to TRBJ2-5; the D gene is possibly TRBD2 (5 bases). The V end was cut by 3 bases, the J end by 5 bases, with 8 bases between. This CDR3 is 12 amino acids long. Germline V lookup: CDR1 SGHNT, CDR2 YYREEE (reference sequence). The CDR3 loop is CASSSGKETQYF. In nucleotides, the CDR3 is TGTGCCAGCAGCTCGGGAAAGGAGACCCAGTACTTC.

The rearrangement links TRBV19 to TRBJ2-3; D not certain. Germline V CDR1 and CDR2: LNHDA, SQIVND (reference sequence). This CDR3 region has 12 residues. V dropped 2 bases and J dropped 4 bases, with 4 bases sitting between them. The CDR3 sequence is CASSIRADTQYF. Written as DNA, the CDR3 is TGTGCCAGTAGTATAAGAGCAGATACGCAGTATTTT.

This chain connects TRBV11-2 to TRBJ2-7; D not resolved. The V end lost 3 bases, the J end lost 6 bases, and 18 bases lay between the germline ends. The CDR3 runs 15 residues. Germline CDR1 SGHAT, CDR2 FQNNGV. CDR3 sequence: CASSFASSRRGEQYV. For the CDR3, the DNA is TGTGCCAGCAGCTTTGCGTCTTCCCGTAGAGGCGAGCAGTACGTC.

This chain uses TRBV6-5 with TRBJ1-5; weak D call: TRBD1 (5 bases). The CDR3 is made up of 13 amino acids. Between the trimmed V and J ends, which lost 5 bases and 7 bases, there was a span of 12 bases. CDR1 and CDR2 (germline): MNHEY, SVGAGI. CDR3 region: CASSTFGGQPQHF. CDR3 nucleotide sequence: TGTGCCAGCAGTACGTTTGGGGGGCAGCCCCAGCATTTT.

DNA of the CDR3: TGTGCCAGCATCGGACAGGGGGCCTCAGATACGCAGTATTTT. It specifies CASIGQGASDTQYF. The chain couples TRBV5-6 to TRBJ2-3; TRBD1 matches 11 bases. The germline CDR1 and CDR2 sequences are SGHDT and YYEEEE. The CDR3 runs to 14 residues. J gave up 4 bases and V 6 bases, and 4 bases lay outside the gene matches. The full variable domain, its missing parts supplied by reference TRBV5-6 and TRBJ2-3, is DAGVTQSPTHLIKTRGQQVTLRCSPKSGHDTVSWYQQALGQGPQFIFQYYEEEERQRGNFPDRFSGHQFPNYSSELNVNALLLGDSALYLCASIGQGASDTQYFGPGTRLTVL.

The rearrangement links TRBV2 to TRBJ2-7; D is uncertain. The CDR3 sequence is 12 residues long. The V end lost 6 bases, the J end lost 1 base, and 7 bases lay between the germline ends. Germline V gives CDR1 SNHLY, CDR2 FYNNEI. The CDR3 reads CASRRKSYEQYV. DNA for the CDR3: TGTGCCAGCAGGCGGAAATCCTACGAGCAGTACGTC.

The chain has TRBV28 and TRBJ1-1; maybe TRBD1 (6 bases). This CDR3 is 16 amino acids long. Germline CDR1 reads MDHEN; CDR2 reads SYDVKM. V shed 2 bases and J shed 0 bases, with 13 bases lying between them. In DNA form, the CDR3 reads TGTGCCAGCAGTTTAAGGGGGGGGACGGTGAACACTGAAGCTTTCTTT. Translating gives CASSLRGGTVNTEAFF.

Written as DNA, the CDR3 is TGCGCCAGCAGCTCGGGGGGACCCAAGAGCACTGAAGCTTTCTTT. Protein sequence: CASSSGGPKSTEAFF. The chain couples TRBV5-1 to TRBJ1-1; a weak D match, TRBD1 (5 bases). This CDR3 has 15 amino acids. Germline V lookup: CDR1 SGHRS, CDR2 YFSETQ. Trimming shortened V by 3 bases and J by 4 bases, and 16 bases separated the two germline ends.

The CDR3 DNA reads as TGTGCCAGCACACGAAGACTAGCGGGGGGTGAGACCCAGTACTTC. Its protein is CASTRRLAGGETQYF. V usage is TRBV7-9 and J usage is TRBJ2-5; 13 bases are a match to TRBD2. The V segment lost 7 bases and the J segment 5 bases; nucleotides outside the gene matches: 7. The CDR3 has 15 amino acids. The germline V gene has CDR1 SEHNR and CDR2 FQNEAQ (reference sequence).

This clone came up a few times. The J gene is TRBJ2-6, the V gene TRBV19; 10 positions agree with TRBD1. V dropped 5 bases and J dropped 4; count of bases not matched to a gene: 5. The CDR3 is made up of 16 amino acids. CDR1 LNHDA and CDR2 SQIVND come from the germline V gene (reference sequence). The CDR3 loop reads CASSPGTGAGANVLTF. CDR3 in DNA: TGTGCCAGTAGTCCCGGGACAGGGGCCGGGGCCAACGTCCTGACTTTC.

This clone has only a few counts. The chain combines TRBV10-1 with TRBJ1-4; no firm D call. Per germline, CDR1 WNHNN and CDR2 SYGVQD (reference sequence). The CDR3 loop spans 13 amino acids. With 9 bases removed from V and 0 bases from J, the gap between germline ends came to 8 bases. Here the CDR3 DNA reads TGCGCCAGTGAGGTTGCAACTAATGAAAAACTGTTTTTT. Amino acid sequence: CASEVATNEKLFF.

CDR3 bases: TGTGCCAGCAGTTTGGGGCAGAACTATGGCTACACCTTC. This encodes CASSLGQNYGYTF. This chain joins TRBV28 and TRBJ1-2; weak D call: TRBD1 (5 bases). With 3 bases removed from V and 2 bases from J, the gap between germline ends came to 7 bases. Germline V lookup: CDR1 MDHEN, CDR2 SYDVKM. CDR3 length equals 13 residues.

The genes are TRBV5-5 and TRBJ2-5, with TRBD2 matching over 11 bases. J gave up 3 bases and V 0 bases, and 4 bases lay outside the gene matches. The CDR3 length is 16 residues. The germline gives CDR1 SGHKS, CDR2 YYEKEE (reference sequence). The CDR3 spells CASSLVPGLAEETQYF. CDR3 coding DNA: TGTGCCAGCAGCTTGGTTCCGGGACTAGCGGAAGAGACCCAGTACTTC.

The gene calls are TRBV29-1 and TRBJ2-1, with D maybe TRBD2 (6 bases). Germline CDR1 SQVTM, CDR2 ANQGSEA. The CDR3 covers 13 residues. V was cut by 4 bases and J by 4 bases, with 11 bases left in between. The CDR3 spells CSVVADKYNEQFF. DNA of the CDR3: TGCAGCGTTGTAGCGGACAAATACAATGAGCAGTTCTTC.

The chain has TRBV9 and TRBJ2-5, with 7 bases aligning to TRBD1. Germline CDR1 reads SGDLS; CDR2 reads YYNGEE. This CDR3 spans 14 amino acids. V dropped 3 bases and J dropped 5; count of bases not matched to a gene: 7. The CDR3, as DNA: TGTGCCAGCAGCGCCCCCGGGACAGTCGAGACCCAGTACTTC. Its protein product is CASSAPGTVETQYF.

The chain couples TRBV5-1 to TRBJ2-3; 7 positions agree with TRBD2. This CDR3 spans 15 amino acids. Per the germline V gene, CDR1 is SGHRS and CDR2 is YFSETQ. V dropped 4 bases and J dropped 3; count of bases not matched to a gene: 8. The CDR3 nucleotides are TGCGCCAGCAGCAGAGGGCCCGGGGGGACAGATACGCAGTATTTT. It encodes CASSRGPGGTDTQYF. The entire variable domain, with the rest obtained from reference TRBV5-1 and TRBJ2-3, is as follows: KAGVTQTPRYLIKTRGQQVTLSCSPISGHRSVSWYQQTPGQGLQFLFEYFSETQRNKGNFPGRFSGRQFSNSRSEMNVSTLELGDSALYLCASSRGPGGTDTQYFGPGTRLTVL.